The source of this T cell receptor beta chain is a study of cytomegalovirus exposure and HLA in healthy donors. About the research overall: Unique TCRs from HLA-typed donors, about 78 million of them, were held in an early data release. Overall study findings and caveats: The authors enumerated roughly 180 TCR beta chains as linked to cytomegalovirus.

On this clone: Its target is not known.

Germline V gene data show CDR1 as SGHKS and CDR2 as YYEKEE (reference sequence). V lost 0 bases and J 4 bases, leaving 13 bases between the germline ends. The CDR3 contains 15 residues. The primer mix had 60 Vbeta and 13 Jbeta primers. Repertoires were generated with immunoSEQ multiplex PCR, while TCRdb's copy carries only in-frame clones and drops some. The sample carries tens of thousands of clones, 72% recorded once. The chain joins TRBV5-5 to TRBJ1-2, with D hard to call. The sequenced material came from PBMCs. The TCR was taken from a woman aged 40 to 50 in good health and CMV-seropositive. This CDR3 reads CASSLDYAALYGYTF. The CDR3 DNA follows: TGTGCCAGCAGCTTGGATTATGCGGCTCTCTATGGCTACACCTTC.